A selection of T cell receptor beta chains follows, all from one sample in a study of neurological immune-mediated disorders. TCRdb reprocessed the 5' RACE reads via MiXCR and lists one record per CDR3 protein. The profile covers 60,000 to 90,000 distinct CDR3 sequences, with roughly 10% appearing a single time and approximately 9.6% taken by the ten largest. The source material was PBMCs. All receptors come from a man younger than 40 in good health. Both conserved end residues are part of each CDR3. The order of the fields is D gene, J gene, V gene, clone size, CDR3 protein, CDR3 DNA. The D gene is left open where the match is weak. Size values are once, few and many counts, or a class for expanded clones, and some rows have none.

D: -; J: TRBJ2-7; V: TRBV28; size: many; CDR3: CASSPPDRNEQYF; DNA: TGTGCCAGCAGCCCCCCGGACCGGAACGAGCAGTACTTC
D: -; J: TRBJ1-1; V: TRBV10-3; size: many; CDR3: CAISTVMNTEAFF; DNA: TGTGCCATCTCGACGGTGATGAACACTGAAGCTTTCTTT
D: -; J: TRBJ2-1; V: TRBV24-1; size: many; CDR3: CATSSSRGEQFF; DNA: TGTGCCACCAGTTCGAGTAGGGGTGAGCAGTTCTTC
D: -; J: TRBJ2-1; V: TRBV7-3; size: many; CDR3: CASSRASGNSYNEQFF; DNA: TGTGCCAGCAGCCGAGCCTCGGGGAACTCCTACAATGAGCAGTTCTTC
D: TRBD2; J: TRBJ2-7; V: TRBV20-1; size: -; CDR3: CSAERLAAGGEQYF; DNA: TGCAGTGCCGAGCGACTAGCGGCCGGTGGCGAGCAGTACTTC
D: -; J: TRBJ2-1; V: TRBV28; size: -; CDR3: CASSLDTHRDNEQFF; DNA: TGTGCCAGCAGTTTAGACACCCATCGGGACAATGAGCAGTTCTTC
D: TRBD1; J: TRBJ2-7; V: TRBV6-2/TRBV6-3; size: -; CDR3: CASSYRTGSSYEQYF; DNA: TGTGCCAGCAGTTACCGGACAGGGAGCTCCTACGAGCAGTACTTC
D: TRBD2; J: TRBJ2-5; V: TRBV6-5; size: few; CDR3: CASSSPGSGEETQYF; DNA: TGTGCCAGCAGTTCTCCGGGGAGCGGGGAAGAGACCCAGTACTTC
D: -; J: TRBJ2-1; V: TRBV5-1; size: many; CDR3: CASSPAGSYNEQFF; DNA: TGCGCCAGCAGCCCGGCCGGGTCCTACAATGAGCAGTTCTTC
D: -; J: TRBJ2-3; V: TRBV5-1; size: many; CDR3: CASSNEGADTQYF; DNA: TGCGCCAGCAGTAATGAGGGAGCGGATACGCAGTATTTT
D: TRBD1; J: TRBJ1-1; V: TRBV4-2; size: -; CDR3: CARSHGQGGNTEDFF; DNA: TGTGCCAGGAGCCACGGACAGGGAGGGAACACTGAAGATTTCTTT
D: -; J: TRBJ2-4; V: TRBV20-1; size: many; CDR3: CSASDRIAKNIQYF; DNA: TGCAGTGCTAGCGACAGAATAGCCAAAAACATTCAGTACTTC
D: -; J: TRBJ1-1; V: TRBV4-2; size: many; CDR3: CASSQDHGEGDTEAFF; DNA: TGTGCCAGCAGCCAAGACCACGGGGAAGGTGACACTGAAGCTTTCTTT
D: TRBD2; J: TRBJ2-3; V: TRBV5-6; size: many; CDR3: CASSHWGPGTTADTQYF; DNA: TGTGCCAGCAGCCACTGGGGACCCGGGACTACGGCAGATACGCAGTATTTT
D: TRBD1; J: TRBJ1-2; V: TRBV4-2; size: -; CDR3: CASSRTGDYGYTF; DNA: TGTGCCAGCAGTAGGACAGGGGACTATGGCTACACCTTC
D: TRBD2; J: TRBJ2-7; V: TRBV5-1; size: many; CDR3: CASSAALAGEQYF; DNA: TGCGCCAGCAGCGCCGCTCTAGCGGGCGAGCAGTACTTC
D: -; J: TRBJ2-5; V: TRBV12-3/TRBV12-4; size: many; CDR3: CASSFDPRGAETQYF; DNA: TGTGCCAGCAGTTTTGACCCCAGGGGTGCGGAGACCCAGTACTTC
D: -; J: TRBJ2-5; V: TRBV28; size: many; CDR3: CASSPTTAEETQYF; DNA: TGTGCCAGCAGCCCTACGACTGCCGAGGAGACCCAGTACTTC
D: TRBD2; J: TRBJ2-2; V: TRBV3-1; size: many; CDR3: CASSQDRLAGFTGELFF; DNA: TGTGCCAGCAGCCAAGATAGACTAGCGGGATTCACCGGGGAGCTGTTTTTT
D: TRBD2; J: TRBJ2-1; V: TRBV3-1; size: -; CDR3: CASSRPGLVYNEQFF; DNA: TGTGCCAGCAGCCGCCCGGGACTAGTCTACAATGAGCAGTTCTTC
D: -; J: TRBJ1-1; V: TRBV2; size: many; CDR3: CASSEKPMIEAFF; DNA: TGTGCCAGCAGTGAAAAACCCATGATTGAAGCTTTCTTT
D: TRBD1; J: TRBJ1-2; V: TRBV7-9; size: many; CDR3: CASSFEGQSHGYTF; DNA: TGTGCCAGCAGCTTTGAGGGACAGAGCCATGGCTACACCTTC
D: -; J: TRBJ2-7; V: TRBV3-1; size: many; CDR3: CASSQIMKDEQYF; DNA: TGTGCCAGCAGCCAAATAATGAAGGACGAGCAGTACTTC
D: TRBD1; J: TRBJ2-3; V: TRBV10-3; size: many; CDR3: CAISEGTVTDTQYF; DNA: TGTGCCATCAGTGAGGGGACAGTTACAGATACGCAGTATTTT
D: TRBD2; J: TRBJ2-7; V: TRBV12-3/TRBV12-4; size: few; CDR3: CASSWTSGRGEQYF; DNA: TGTGCCAGCAGCTGGACTAGCGGGAGGGGGGAGCAGTACTTC
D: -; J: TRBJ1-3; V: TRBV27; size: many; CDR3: CASRPDTNSGNTIYF; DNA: TGTGCCAGCAGGCCAGACACCAACTCTGGAAACACCATATATTTT
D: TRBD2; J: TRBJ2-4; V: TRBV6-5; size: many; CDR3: CASSYALREGRNIQYF; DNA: TGTGCCAGCAGTTACGCTTTGCGGGAGGGTCGAAACATTCAGTACTTC
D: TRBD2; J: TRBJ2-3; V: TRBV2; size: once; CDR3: CVSSEARASGDTQYF; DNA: TGTGTCAGCAGTGAAGCGCGGGCTAGCGGGGATACGCAGTATTTT
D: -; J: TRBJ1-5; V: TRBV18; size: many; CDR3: CASSPANSNQPQHF; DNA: TGTGCCAGCTCACCCGCCAATAGCAATCAGCCCCAGCATTTT
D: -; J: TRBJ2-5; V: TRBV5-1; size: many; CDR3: CASSHLGPWETQYF; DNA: TGCGCCAGCAGTCATCTCGGCCCCTGGGAGACCCAGTACTTC
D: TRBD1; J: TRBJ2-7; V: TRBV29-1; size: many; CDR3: CSVEDSRQGAGEQYF; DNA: TGCAGCGTTGAAGATAGTAGGCAGGGGGCCGGAGAGCAGTACTTC
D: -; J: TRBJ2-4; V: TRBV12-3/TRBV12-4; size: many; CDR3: CASSFLALAKNIQYF; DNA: TGTGCCAGCAGTTTCTTAGCGCTAGCCAAAAACATTCAGTACTTC
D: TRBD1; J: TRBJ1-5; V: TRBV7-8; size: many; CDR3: CASSSEQGNNQPQHF; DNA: TGTGCCAGCAGCTCTGAACAGGGGAACAATCAGCCCCAGCATTTT
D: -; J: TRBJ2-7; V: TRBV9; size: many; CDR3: CASSVEGQSAYEQYF; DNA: TGTGCCAGCAGCGTAGAGGGACAATCGGCGTACGAGCAGTACTTC
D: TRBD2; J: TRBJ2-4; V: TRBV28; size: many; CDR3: CASNSGGNIQYF; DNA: TGTGCCAGCAATTCGGGGGGAAACATTCAGTACTTC
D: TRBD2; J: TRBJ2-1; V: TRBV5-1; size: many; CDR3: CASSFTSGSLHNEQFF; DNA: TGCGCCAGCAGCTTTACTAGCGGGAGCCTCCATAATGAGCAGTTCTTC
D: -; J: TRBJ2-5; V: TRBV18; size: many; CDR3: CASSPTRGETQYF; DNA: TGTGCCAGCTCACCGACCAGGGGAGAGACCCAGTACTTC
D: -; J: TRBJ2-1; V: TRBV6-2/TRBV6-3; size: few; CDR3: CASSYVHQANEQFF; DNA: TGTGCCAGCAGTTACGTCCACCAGGCGAATGAGCAGTTCTTC
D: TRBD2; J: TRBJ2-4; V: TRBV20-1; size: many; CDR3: CSALPQRGRTKNIQYF; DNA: TGCAGTGCCCTACCCCAGCGGGGACGGACCAAAAACATTCAGTACTTC
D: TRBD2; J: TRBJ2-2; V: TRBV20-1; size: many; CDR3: CSASSGSGTGELFF; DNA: TGCAGTGCTAGTAGCGGGAGCGGCACCGGGGAGCTGTTTTTT
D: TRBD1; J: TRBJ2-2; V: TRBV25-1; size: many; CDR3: CASSGRQGVFNTGELFF; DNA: TGTGCCAGCAGTGGGCGACAGGGGGTGTTCAACACCGGGGAGCTGTTTTTT
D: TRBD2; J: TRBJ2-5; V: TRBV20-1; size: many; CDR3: CSARPWTSGQETQYF; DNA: TGCAGTGCTAGACCTTGGACTAGCGGCCAAGAGACCCAGTACTTC
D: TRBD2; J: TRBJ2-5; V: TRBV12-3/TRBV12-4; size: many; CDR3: CASRGTSGNQYF; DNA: TGTGCCAGCAGAGGGACTAGCGGTAACCAGTACTTC